This entry concerns a single T cell receptor beta chain. Its antigen is unknown. Per the germline V gene, CDR1 is MNHEY and CDR2 is SMNVEV (reference sequence). This CDR3 is built from 13 residues. Trimming shortened V by 8 bases and J by 4 bases, and 14 bases separated the two germline ends. This record belongs to a study of cytomegalovirus exposure and HLA in healthy donors. Study outcomes and limitations: TCR beta sequences reportedly predicted the HLA-A and HLA-B alleles of most subjects accurately. TCR beta chains numbering approximately 150 were designated cytomegalovirus-associated.

The PCR contained 60 Vbeta and 13 Jbeta primers. TCRdb's copy holds only in-frame clones and misses some; the assay was immunoSEQ multiplex PCR. Altogether about 160,000 clones are present, over 70% being singletons, with the ten largest covering 1.2%. This rearrangement joins TRBV27 to TRBJ2-5; possible D gene TRBD2, 6 bases. The source is a boy between 2 and 10 years old in good health and CMV-seronegative. The sample was PBMCs. CDR3 in amino acids: CASAPGLGETQYF. Written as DNA, the CDR3 is TGTGCCAGCGCACCGGGACTTGGAGAGACCCAGTACTTC.